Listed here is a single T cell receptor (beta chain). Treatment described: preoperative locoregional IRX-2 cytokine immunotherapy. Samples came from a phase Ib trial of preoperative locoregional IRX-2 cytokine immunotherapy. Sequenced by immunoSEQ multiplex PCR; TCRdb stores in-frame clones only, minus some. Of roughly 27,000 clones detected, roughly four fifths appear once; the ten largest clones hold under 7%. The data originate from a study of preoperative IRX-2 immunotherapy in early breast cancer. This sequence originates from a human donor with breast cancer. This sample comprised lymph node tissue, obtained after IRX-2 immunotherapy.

The CDR3 reads CASSESQDRAYNEQFF. In DNA form, the CDR3 reads TGTGCCAGCAGTGAATCACAGGACAGGGCCTACAATGAGCAGTTCTTC. The chain is built from TRBV6-7 and TRBJ2-1; 8 bases are shared with TRBD1. TRBV6-7 is designated an ORF whose function remains uncertain. Unmatched junction bases numbered 8, after V lost 5 bases and J lost 2 bases. The CDR3 runs 16 residues.